Each of the 20 T cell receptor beta chains below was sequenced from the same sample in a study of Graves' ophthalmopathy and Graves' hyperthyroidism. The TCR beta CDR3 regions underwent amplification from RNA transcripts. HTBI primers primed a first-round RT-PCR, and a second-round multiplex PCR followed. TCRdb reanalysed the multiplex PCR reads using MiXCR and keeps one entry per CDR3 protein. The data contain roughly 410,000 distinct CDR3 sequences, approximately 15% of them singletons. Specimen: peripheral blood. The source of these receptors is a woman under 30 with stable Graves' hyperthyroidism.

This clonotype has just a few counts. The rearrangement links TRBV4-2 to TRBJ2-7; 7 bases map to TRBD1. The CDR3 runs 16 residues. CDR1 and CDR2 (germline): LGHNA, YNFKEQ. V lost 0 bases and J lost 0; bases outside the gene matches: 5. As DNA, the CDR3 is TGTGCCAGCAGCCAAGAGGGGACAGAGGTCTCCTACGAGCAGTACTTC. Amino acids: CASSQEGTEVSYEQYF.

This clonotype occurred many times. The chain combines TRBV12-3 or TRBV12-4 with TRBJ2-4; 7 nucleotides agree with TRBD2. The junction had 11 bases not matched to a gene; V was cut back by 6 bases and J by 0 bases. This CDR3 is 17 amino acids long. Written as DNA, the CDR3 is TGTGCCAGCAGCCCTATTGGGGGACTACTAGCCAAAAACATTCAGTACTTC. Translation: CASSPIGGLLAKNIQYF.

V gene TRBV5-1 combines with J gene TRBJ1-2; 8 nucleotides align to TRBD1. The germline gives CDR1 SGHRS, CDR2 YFSETQ. CDR3 length equals 14 residues. V shed 4 bases, J shed 6 bases, and the junction held 8 bases outside the gene matches. The CDR3 spells CASSQNTGGDGYTF. CDR3 bases: TGCGCCAGCAGCCAAAATACAGGGGGGGATGGCTACACCTTC.

The chain joins TRBV9 to TRBJ1-6, with 8 nucleotides matching TRBD1. The junction had 5 bases not matched to a gene; V was cut back by 4 bases and J by 8 bases. This CDR3 comprises 14 residues. From germline, CDR1 is SGDLS and CDR2 YYNGEE. The CDR3, as DNA: TGTGCCAGCAGCTCAAAGGACAGGGATTCACCCCTCCACTTT. Translation gives CASSSKDRDSPLHF.

V and J are TRBV2 and TRBJ2-7; D tentatively fits TRBD1 or TRBD2 (6 bases each). Germline CDR1 is SNHLY and CDR2 is FYNNEI. V shed 8 bases and J shed 5 bases, with 10 bases lying between them. The CDR3 length is 11 residues. The CDR3 reads CASVGGHEQYF. DNA for the CDR3: TGTGCCAGCGTCGGGGGCCACGAGCAGTACTTC.

This clonotype was counted many times. J is TRBJ1-1 and V is TRBV5-1; TRBD1 agrees at 7 bases. This CDR3 is 17 amino acids long. From germline, CDR1 is SGHRS and CDR2 YFSETQ. V lost 0 bases, J lost 0 bases, and 8 bases stayed unmatched. The CDR3 sequence: CASSLDPGGGMNTEAFF. In nucleotides, the CDR3 is TGCGCCAGCAGCTTGGATCCAGGGGGGGGCATGAACACTGAAGCTTTCTTT.

This clonotype was seen repeatedly, ten times or more. The chain combines TRBV19 with TRBJ2-7; no reliable D call. Trimming shortened V by 3 bases and J by 0 bases, and 12 bases separated the two germline ends. Germline values: CDR1 LNHDA, CDR2 SQIVND (reference sequence). The CDR3 runs 15 residues. CDR3 amino acids: CASSIVGLRSYEQYF. In nucleotides, the CDR3 is TGTGCCAGTAGTATTGTGGGTTTGCGCTCCTACGAGCAGTACTTC.

This clonotype has at least ten counts. For the CDR3, the DNA is TGTGCCAGCAGCCCTAGGGTTGTCGGGGAGCTGTTTTTT. This sequence encodes CASSPRVVGELFF. The chain is built from TRBV11-2 and TRBJ2-2, with D uncertain. This CDR3 spans 13 amino acids. V lost 5 bases and J lost 7, with 11 bases in between. The germline V gene encodes CDR1 SGHAT and CDR2 FQNNGV.

There are many counts of this clonotype. This chain uses TRBV6-5 with TRBJ1-2; TRBD1 agrees at 9 bases. Unmatched junction bases numbered 7, after V lost 6 bases and J lost 8 bases. The CDR3 is 13 amino acids. CDR1 is MNHEY, CDR2 SVGAGI, per germline. For the CDR3, the DNA is TGTGCCAGCAGCTTGGGACAGGGATCCGGCTACACCTTC. It is translated as CASSLGQGSGYTF.

The rearrangement joins TRBV11-2 to TRBJ2-7; 8 nucleotides match TRBD1. Unmatched junction bases numbered 10, after V lost 6 bases and J lost 0 bases. The CDR3 has 16 residues. Germline V CDR1 and CDR2: SGHAT, FQNNGV. The CDR3 DNA is TGTGCCAGCAGACAGCCCTGGACAGGGTCCTCCTACGAGCAGTACTTC. It is translated as CASRQPWTGSSYEQYF.

A few counts support this clonotype. The genes are TRBV5-1 and TRBJ2-2; 7 bases agree with TRBD1. Looked up from germline, CDR1 is SGHRS and CDR2 is YFSETQ. This CDR3 has 14 residues. V dropped 7 bases and J dropped 4; count of bases not matched to a gene: 7. CDR3 amino acids: CASGGQLGTGELFF. CDR3 bases: TGCGCCAGCGGGGGACAGTTGGGCACCGGGGAGCTGTTTTTT. Variable domain in full (rest from reference TRBV5-1 and TRBJ2-2): KAGVTQTPRYLIKTRGQQVTLSCSPISGHRSVSWYQQTPGQGLQFLFEYFSETQRNKGNFPGRFSGRQFSNSRSEMNVSTLELGDSALYLCASGGQLGTGELFFGEGSRLTVL.

This chain joins TRBV5-6 and TRBJ2-7; D is uncertain. The CDR3 contains 12 residues. The germline V and J ends were trimmed by 4 bases and 2 bases, with 7 bases remaining between them. CDR1 is SGHDT, CDR2 YYEEEE, per germline. CDR3 sequence reads: CASSGLTYEQYF. The CDR3, as DNA: TGTGCCAGCAGCGGTCTTACCTACGAGCAGTACTTC.

This clonotype has ten or more counts. The chain recombines TRBV6-2 or TRBV6-3 with TRBJ2-7, with TRBD1 matching over 7 bases. In germline, CDR1 is MNHEY, CDR2 SVGEGT. CDR3 size: 18 residues. The J segment lost 0 bases and the V segment lost 6 bases, leaving 17 bases of the junction unmatched. The CDR3 nucleotides are TGTGCCAGCAGAAGAACTAGAATGGACAGGATTTTCTCCTACGAGCAGTACTTC. Amino acid sequence: CASRRTRMDRIFSYEQYF.

This clonotype was detected ten times or more. This chain connects TRBV7-2 to TRBJ2-5, with a tentative D call TRBD1 (5 bases). The CDR3 runs 14 residues. The V gene's germline CDR1 is SGHTA and CDR2 FQGNSA. Trimming left V 1 base short and J 5 bases short, with 11 bases between. As DNA, the CDR3 is TGTGCCAGCAGCTTAGGGGGCGCCGGGGAGACCCAGTACTTC. This codes for CASSLGGAGETQYF.

Only a few counts were recorded for this clonotype. V is TRBV2 and J is TRBJ1-2; D unclear. Looked up from germline, CDR1 is SNHLY and CDR2 is FYNNEI. This CDR3 spans 10 amino acids. V lost 11 bases and J lost 8, with 12 bases in between. Here the CDR3 DNA reads TGTGCCGCCCGTGGGCGGGGCTACACCTTC. Translating gives CAARGRGYTF.

This clonotype showed up many times. The chain recombines TRBV20-1 with TRBJ2-4; a possible D gene is TRBD1 (5 bases). The germline CDR1 and CDR2 sequences are DFQATT and SNEGSKA (reference sequence). The length of the CDR3 is 13 residues. V lost 0 bases, J lost 7 bases, and 10 bases lay in between. CDR3 sequence: CSAREAGRNIQYF. The CDR3, as DNA: TGCAGTGCTAGAGAGGCAGGGCGGAACATTCAGTACTTC.

This clonotype has a handful of counts. This chain uses TRBV20-1 with TRBJ2-7; D ambiguous. Germline CDR1 is DFQATT and CDR2 is SNEGSKA (reference sequence). The CDR3 is 14 residues long. With 4 bases removed from V and 2 bases from J, the gap between germline ends came to 15 bases. The CDR3 nucleotides read TGCAGTGCTACCGACCCCCTCCGAACCTACGAGCAGTACTTC. It codes for CSATDPLRTYEQYF.

This clonotype was counted only a few times. The chain carries TRBV5-5 and TRBJ1-5, with TRBD1 as a possible D gene (5 bases). This CDR3 is built from 15 residues. Per germline, CDR1 SGHKS and CDR2 YYEKEE (reference sequence). V dropped 2 bases and J dropped 4 bases, with 13 bases sitting between them. CDR3 amino acids: CASSLIGALNQPQHF. CDR3 bases: TGTGCCAGCAGCTTAATAGGGGCCCTAAATCAGCCCCAGCATTTT.

The gene calls are TRBV2 and TRBJ1-5; D is ambiguous. The germline V gene encodes CDR1 SNHLY and CDR2 FYNNEI. CDR3 length: 15 amino acids. Trimming took off 4 bases at V and 0 bases at J, with 10 bases between the two ends. Here the CDR3 DNA reads TGTGCCAGCAGTGTGCAGCGACATAGCAATCAGCCCCAGCATTTT. This encodes CASSVQRHSNQPQHF.

This clonotype was picked up many times. This chain's CDR3 is CASSSRGDEQFF. CDR3 DNA: TGTGCCAGCAGTTCCAGGGGTGATGAGCAGTTCTTC. This chain uses TRBV12-3 or TRBV12-4 with TRBJ2-1; TRBD1 might be the D (6 bases). The CDR3 covers 12 residues. Trimming pared 4 bases from V and 8 bases from J, leaving 9 bases between.